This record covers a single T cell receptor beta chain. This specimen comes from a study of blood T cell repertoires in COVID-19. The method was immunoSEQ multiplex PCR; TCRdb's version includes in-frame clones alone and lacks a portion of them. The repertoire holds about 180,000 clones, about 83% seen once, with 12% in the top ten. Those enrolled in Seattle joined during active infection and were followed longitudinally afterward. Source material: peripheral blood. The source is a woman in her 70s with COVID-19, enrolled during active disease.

This chain's CDR3 is CASSLDPGAYGYTF. DNA for the CDR3: TGCGCCAGCAGCTTGGATCCAGGCGCCTATGGCTACACCTTC. The genes are TRBV5-1 and TRBJ1-2; D is ambiguous. Trimming took 0 bases from V and 4 from J, leaving 10 bases between them. Germline V gene data show CDR1 as SGHRS and CDR2 as YFSETQ. The CDR3 is made up of 14 amino acids.